Below, 30 T cell receptor beta chains from the same sample are listed, as sequenced in a study of T cell clonotyping in hematopoietic cell transplantation. Clones were read by immunoSEQ multiplex PCR, and TCRdb kept only the in-frame ones, dropping some. The table shows 13,000 to 15,000 clones, with approximately 95% occurring only once. The material was PBMCs, obtained 30 days after allogeneic stem cell transplant. These receptors were collected from a male patient aged 55 to 69 who had an allogeneic stem cell transplant from an unrelated donor, so the T cells may come from the graft donor. Some clones in this sample may be carry-over from other donors' samples.

The rearrangement links TRBV11-1 to TRBJ1-4, with D possibly being TRBD1 (6 bases). The CDR3 covers 15 residues. Between the trimmed V and J ends, which lost 5 bases and 4 bases, there was a span of 14 bases. Germline V gene lookup returns CDR1 SGHAT and CDR2 FQDESV (reference sequence). This CDR3 is CASSTRQDYNEKLFF. The CDR3 region has the DNA TGTGCCAGCAGCACAAGACAGGATTATAATGAAAAACTGTTTTTT.

The rearrangement uses TRBV7-2 and TRBJ1-1; possible D gene TRBD1, 6 bases. Germline CDR1 reads SGHTA; CDR2 reads FQGNSA. The CDR3 contains 16 residues. Trimming cost V 1 base and J 7 bases, with 19 bases left between them. CDR3 residues: CASSLVGGRVKSEAFF. CDR3 coding DNA: TGTGCCAGCAGCTTAGTGGGGGGCAGGGTGAAGAGTGAAGCTTTCTTT.

This rearrangement joins TRBV7-2 to TRBJ1-6, with unresolved D. The CDR3 totals 14 residues. Trimming cost V 9 bases and J 4 bases, with 13 bases left between them. Germline V CDR1 and CDR2: SGHTA, FQGNSA. The DNA of the CDR3 is TGTGCCAGTAAGACGGGAAGTTATAATTCACCCCTCCACTTT. It yields the protein CASKTGSYNSPLHF.

In DNA, the CDR3 is TGCGCCAGCAGTGCCGACAACTACGAGCAGTACTTC. It is translated as CASSADNYEQYF. The chain couples TRBV10-2 to TRBJ2-7; D is ambiguous. CDR1 WSHSY and CDR2 SAAADI come from the germline V gene. Trimming removed 4 bases from V and 3 bases from J, with 7 bases in between. The CDR3 loop spans 12 amino acids.

V usage is TRBV25-1 and J usage is TRBJ1-2; the D is unclear. Germline loops: CDR1 MGHDK, CDR2 SYGVNS. CDR3 length: 13 amino acids. The V and J ends lost 1 base and 6 bases respectively, with 9 bases between them. DNA of the CDR3: TGTGCCAGCAGTGAATTATCCGGGAATGGCTACACCTTC. Translated: CASSELSGNGYTF.

The rearrangement links TRBV2 to TRBJ1-2; perhaps TRBD1 as D (5 bases). The V and J ends lost 6 bases and 6 bases respectively, with 14 bases between them. The germline V gene has CDR1 SNHLY and CDR2 FYNNEI. The CDR3 loop spans 13 amino acids. The CDR3 coding sequence is TGTGCCAGCAGCTTGCAGGGAATCGATGGCTACACCTTC. It codes for CASSLQGIDGYTF.

The chain couples TRBV28 to TRBJ1-2; 9 bases are shared with TRBD1. V was pared by 5 bases and J by 4 bases, with 11 bases of the junction left unmatched. This CDR3 is 16 amino acids long. Germline assignment: CDR1 MDHEN and CDR2 SYDVKM. This CDR3 is CASSMTGGGLGYGYTF. The CDR3 nucleotides are TGTGCCAGCAGTATGACAGGGGGTGGTCTCGGCTATGGCTACACCTTC.

The CDR3 region is CASSIGWGDTQYF. In DNA form, the CDR3 reads TGTGCCAGTAGTATTGGTTGGGGGGATACGCAGTATTTT. The rearrangement uses TRBV19 and TRBJ2-3; D may correspond to TRBD1 or TRBD2 (5 bases each). The CDR3 consists of 13 residues. The germline V and J ends were trimmed by 3 bases and 6 bases, with 10 bases remaining between them. The germline gives CDR1 LNHDA, CDR2 SQIVND (reference sequence). Full variable domain (rest looked up from reference TRBV19 and TRBJ2-3): DGGITQSPKYLFRKEGQNVTLSCEQNLNHDAMYWYRQDPGQGLRLIYYSQIVNDFQKGDIAEGYSVSREKKESFPLTVTSAQKNPTAFYLCASSIGWGDTQYFGPGTRLTVL.

J is TRBJ1-1 and V is TRBV7-9, with 11 bases matching TRBD1. The trim removed 6 bases at V and 0 bases at J, leaving 9 bases unmatched. The CDR3 has 17 residues. Germline V lookup: CDR1 SEHNR, CDR2 FQNEAQ (reference sequence). This chain's CDR3 is CASRLMGQGGMNTEAFF. The CDR3 DNA follows: TGTGCCAGCAGGTTAATGGGACAGGGGGGTATGAACACTGAAGCTTTCTTT.

The chain links TRBV30 to TRBJ1-3; D might be TRBD1 (5 bases). The CDR3 length is 15 residues. V was pared by 4 bases and J by 2 bases, with 15 bases between. Looked up from germline, CDR1 is GTSNPN and CDR2 is SVGIG (reference sequence). In DNA form, the CDR3 reads TGTGCCTGGACCCCCGGAGGGGTCACTGGAAACACCATATATTTT. Its protein product is CAWTPGGVTGNTIYF.

The chain combines TRBV6-1 with TRBJ2-5; a possible D gene is TRBD1 (5 bases). The CDR3 consists of 13 residues. Germline loops: CDR1 MNHNS, CDR2 SASEGT. Trimming removed 7 bases from V and 0 bases from J, with 9 bases in between. Written as DNA, the CDR3 is TGTGCCAGCACATGGACAAACCAAGAGACCCAGTACTTC. It specifies CASTWTNQETQYF.

The V gene is TRBV6-6, the J gene TRBJ2-5; D may match TRBD1 or TRBD2 (5 bases each). V lost 1 base and J 1 base, leaving 7 bases between the germline ends. The CDR3 extends over 14 amino acids. The germline CDR1 and CDR2 sequences are MNHNY and SVGAGI (reference sequence). This CDR3 is CASSYFGGQETQYF. The CDR3 coding sequence is TGTGCCAGCAGTTACTTTGGGGGCCAAGAGACCCAGTACTTC.

The rearrangement uses TRBV6-6 and TRBJ2-7, with unresolved D. CDR1 and CDR2 from the germline V gene are MNHNY and SVGAGI (reference sequence). V was cut by 6 bases and J by 0 bases, with 6 bases left in between. The CDR3 is 12 amino acids. The CDR3 DNA follows: TGTGCCAGCAGGGTGGGCTCCTACGAGCAGTACTTC. Its translation is CASRVGSYEQYF.

The rearrangement uses TRBV5-1 and TRBJ2-7; D is possibly TRBD1 or TRBD2 (6 bases each). Germline V gene sequence: CDR1 SGHRS, CDR2 YFSETQ. The CDR3 is made up of 14 amino acids. V dropped 2 bases and J dropped 6 bases, with 15 bases sitting between them. The CDR3 protein is CASSFGGLRSEQYF. In DNA form, the CDR3 reads TGCGCCAGCAGCTTCGGGGGCCTCCGGAGCGAGCAGTACTTC.

The chain joins TRBV4-3 to TRBJ2-5; 12 bases are shared with TRBD2. The germline V gene has CDR1 LGHNA and CDR2 YSLEER. Trimming took 2 bases from V and 5 from J; bases not matched to a gene: 6. The CDR3 contains 16 residues. CDR3 sequence reads: CASSQTPSGGVETQYF. DNA for the CDR3: TGCGCCAGCAGCCAAACGCCTAGCGGGGGGGTGGAGACCCAGTACTTC.

This rearrangement joins TRBV14 to TRBJ1-5; D possibly corresponds to TRBD1 (6 bases). The CDR3 loop spans 14 amino acids. Germline-derived CDR1 and CDR2 are SGHDN and FVKESK. Trimming removed 4 bases at V and 6 bases at J, with 13 bases between. CDR3 bases: TGTGCCAGCAGCCCTAACAGGGTTACTCAGCCCCAGCATTTT. Protein: CASSPNRVTQPQHF.

The V gene is TRBV29-1, the J gene TRBJ2-7; D gene unclear. The germline gives CDR1 SQVTM, CDR2 ANQGSEA. CDR3 length: 13 amino acids. V lost 1 base, J lost 6 bases, and 13 bases lay in between. The CDR3 bases are TGCAGCGTTGAAGGGATTGCAGGTAGCGAGCAGTACTTC. It translates to CSVEGIAGSEQYF.

This chain joins TRBV19 and TRBJ1-2; no definite D call. The CDR3 runs to 12 residues. Germline CDR1 reads LNHDA; CDR2 reads SQIVND (reference sequence). Trimming pared 5 bases from V and 8 bases from J, leaving 12 bases between. The CDR3 protein is CASSPTSLGYTF. The CDR3 DNA reads as TGTGCCAGTAGTCCCACCTCGTTGGGCTACACCTTC. The full variable domain, completed using reference TRBV19 and TRBJ1-2, is DGGITQSPKYLFRKEGQNVTLSCEQNLNHDAMYWYRQDPGQGLRLIYYSQIVNDFQKGDIAEGYSVSREKKESFPLTVTSAQKNPTAFYLCASSPTSLGYTFGSGTRLTVV.

This sequence joins TRBV6-6 and TRBJ1-6; maybe TRBD1 (5 bases). With 2 bases removed from V and 2 bases from J, the gap between germline ends came to 7 bases. Looked up from germline, CDR1 is MNHNY and CDR2 is SVGAGI (reference sequence). The CDR3 sequence is 15 residues long. This CDR3 is CASSYGRAYNSPLHF. The CDR3 DNA reads TGTGCCAGCAGTTACGGCAGGGCCTATAATTCACCCCTCCACTTT.

This clone was observed a single time. V and J are TRBV29-1 and TRBJ2-5; maybe TRBD2 (6 bases). Trimming removed 6 bases from V and 2 bases from J, with 7 bases in between. The CDR3 consists of 11 residues. Germline CDR1 is SQVTM and CDR2 is ANQGSEA. DNA for the CDR3: TGCAGCGTGGGGGGACAAGAGACCCAGTACTTC. Amino acids: CSVGGQETQYF.

The V and J genes are TRBV19 and TRBJ2-7; TRBD2 might be the D (5 bases). From germline, CDR1 is LNHDA and CDR2 SQIVND (reference sequence). This CDR3 region has 14 residues. V lost 5 bases and J lost 4, with 15 bases in between. CDR3 bases: TGTGCCAGTAGTCCCCTTTCGGGGAAGTACGAGCAGTACTTC. It codes for CASSPLSGKYEQYF.

The chain joins TRBV19 to TRBJ1-5; D possibly corresponds to TRBD1 (5 bases). Trimming shortened V by 4 bases and J by 0 bases, and 16 bases separated the two germline ends. The CDR3 spans 17 residues. Looked up from germline, CDR1 is LNHDA and CDR2 is SQIVND (reference sequence). The CDR3 DNA is TGTGCCAGTAGTACAACCGCAGGGTGGAATAGCAATCAGCCCCAGCATTTT. Encoded protein: CASSTTAGWNSNQPQHF.

V usage is TRBV5-1 and J usage is TRBJ2-3; D is perhaps TRBD1 (6 bases). The CDR3 contains 12 residues. V was shortened by 7 bases and J by 4 bases, with 10 bases between the two germline ends. CDR1 SGHRS and CDR2 YFSETQ come from the germline V gene. CDR3 loop: CASHRAPDTQYF. The CDR3, as DNA: TGCGCCAGCCACAGGGCTCCAGATACGCAGTATTTT.

The table lists this clone with a count of one. The chain carries TRBV7-9 and TRBJ1-2; 7 bases line up with TRBD1. Germline CDR1 reads SEHNR; CDR2 reads FQNEAQ (reference sequence). This CDR3 is built from 13 residues. V shed 5 bases, J shed 5 bases, and the junction held 5 bases outside the gene matches. The CDR3: CASSPGTVYGYTF. For the CDR3, the DNA is TGTGCCAGCAGCCCCGGGACAGTATATGGCTACACCTTC.

V is TRBV7-2 and J is TRBJ1-3; possible D gene TRBD1, 5 bases. This CDR3 spans 16 amino acids. Trimming shortened V by 2 bases and J by 0 bases, and 11 bases separated the two germline ends. Germline V gives CDR1 SGHTA, CDR2 FQGNSA. The CDR3 coding sequence is TGTGCCAGCAGCTTAAAAGGAGGGGACTCTGGAAACACCATATATTTT. This gives the protein CASSLKGGDSGNTIYF.

In nucleotides, the CDR3 is TGTGCCAGCAGCTTACAGGGGGCGGGCACTGAAGCTTTCTTT. Its translation: CASSLQGAGTEAFF. The chain recombines TRBV11-2 with TRBJ1-1; 8 bases fit TRBD1. CDR1 and CDR2 (germline): SGHAT, FQNNGV. V was pared by 2 bases and J by 4 bases, with 3 bases of the junction left unmatched. The CDR3 covers 14 residues. Based on the CDR3 plus reference TRBV11-2 and TRBJ1-1, the full variable domain is EAGVAQSPRYKIIEKRQSVAFWCNPISGHATLYWYQQILGQGPKLLIQFQNNGVVDDSQLPKDRFSAERLKGVDSTLKIQPAKLEDSAVYLCASSLQGAGTEAFFGQGTRLTVV.

The chain links TRBV6-1 to TRBJ2-7; 11 bases line up with TRBD1. J was trimmed by 3 bases and V by 5 bases; bases with no gene match: 6. From germline, CDR1 is MNHNS and CDR2 SASEGT. This CDR3 region has 15 residues. The CDR3 DNA is TGTGCCAGCAGTTCGGTCGGGACAGGGGGCTACGAGCAGTACTTC. Translated: CASSSVGTGGYEQYF.

The chain combines TRBV18 with TRBJ1-1; TRBD1 is a possible D gene (6 bases). Germline CDR1 and CDR2: KGHSH and LQKENI. Deletions cut 2 bases from V and 3 bases from J, with 13 bases between. The CDR3 is 15 residues long. The CDR3 reads CASSPTGAGDTEAFF. The DNA for the CDR3 is TGTGCCAGCTCACCAACGGGGGCGGGAGACACTGAAGCTTTCTTT. Full variable domain (outside the CDR3, taken from reference TRBV18 and TRBJ1-1): NAGVMQNPRHLVRRRGQEARLRCSPMKGHSHVYWYRQLPEEGLKFMVYLQKENIIDESGMPKERFSAEFPKEGPSILRIQQVVRGDSAAYFCASSPTGAGDTEAFFGQGTRLTVV.

This sequence joins TRBV9 and TRBJ2-3; TRBD2 aligns across 8 bases. The CDR3 runs 17 residues. Trimming removed 2 bases from V and 3 bases from J; junction bases left unmatched: 11. The germline CDR1 and CDR2 sequences are SGDLS and YYNGEE. CDR3 residues: CASSVGLAYRVTDTQYF. For the CDR3, the DNA is TGTGCCAGCAGCGTCGGACTAGCCTACAGGGTAACAGATACGCAGTATTTT.

The V call is TRBV9, the J call TRBJ2-7; D not certain. The CDR3 is 13 residues long. The germline V gene encodes CDR1 SGDLS and CDR2 YYNGEE. Trimming took off 0 bases at V and 6 bases at J, with 10 bases between the two ends. The CDR3 is CASSVEKAPEQYF. In DNA, the CDR3 is TGTGCCAGCAGCGTAGAGAAGGCCCCCGAGCAGTACTTC. Full variable domain (missing parts from reference TRBV9 and TRBJ2-7): DSGVTQTPKHLITATGQRVTLRCSPRSGDLSVYWYQQSLDQGLQFLIQYYNGEERAKGNILERFSAQQFPDLHSELNLSSLELGDSALYFCASSVEKAPEQYFGPGTRLTVT.